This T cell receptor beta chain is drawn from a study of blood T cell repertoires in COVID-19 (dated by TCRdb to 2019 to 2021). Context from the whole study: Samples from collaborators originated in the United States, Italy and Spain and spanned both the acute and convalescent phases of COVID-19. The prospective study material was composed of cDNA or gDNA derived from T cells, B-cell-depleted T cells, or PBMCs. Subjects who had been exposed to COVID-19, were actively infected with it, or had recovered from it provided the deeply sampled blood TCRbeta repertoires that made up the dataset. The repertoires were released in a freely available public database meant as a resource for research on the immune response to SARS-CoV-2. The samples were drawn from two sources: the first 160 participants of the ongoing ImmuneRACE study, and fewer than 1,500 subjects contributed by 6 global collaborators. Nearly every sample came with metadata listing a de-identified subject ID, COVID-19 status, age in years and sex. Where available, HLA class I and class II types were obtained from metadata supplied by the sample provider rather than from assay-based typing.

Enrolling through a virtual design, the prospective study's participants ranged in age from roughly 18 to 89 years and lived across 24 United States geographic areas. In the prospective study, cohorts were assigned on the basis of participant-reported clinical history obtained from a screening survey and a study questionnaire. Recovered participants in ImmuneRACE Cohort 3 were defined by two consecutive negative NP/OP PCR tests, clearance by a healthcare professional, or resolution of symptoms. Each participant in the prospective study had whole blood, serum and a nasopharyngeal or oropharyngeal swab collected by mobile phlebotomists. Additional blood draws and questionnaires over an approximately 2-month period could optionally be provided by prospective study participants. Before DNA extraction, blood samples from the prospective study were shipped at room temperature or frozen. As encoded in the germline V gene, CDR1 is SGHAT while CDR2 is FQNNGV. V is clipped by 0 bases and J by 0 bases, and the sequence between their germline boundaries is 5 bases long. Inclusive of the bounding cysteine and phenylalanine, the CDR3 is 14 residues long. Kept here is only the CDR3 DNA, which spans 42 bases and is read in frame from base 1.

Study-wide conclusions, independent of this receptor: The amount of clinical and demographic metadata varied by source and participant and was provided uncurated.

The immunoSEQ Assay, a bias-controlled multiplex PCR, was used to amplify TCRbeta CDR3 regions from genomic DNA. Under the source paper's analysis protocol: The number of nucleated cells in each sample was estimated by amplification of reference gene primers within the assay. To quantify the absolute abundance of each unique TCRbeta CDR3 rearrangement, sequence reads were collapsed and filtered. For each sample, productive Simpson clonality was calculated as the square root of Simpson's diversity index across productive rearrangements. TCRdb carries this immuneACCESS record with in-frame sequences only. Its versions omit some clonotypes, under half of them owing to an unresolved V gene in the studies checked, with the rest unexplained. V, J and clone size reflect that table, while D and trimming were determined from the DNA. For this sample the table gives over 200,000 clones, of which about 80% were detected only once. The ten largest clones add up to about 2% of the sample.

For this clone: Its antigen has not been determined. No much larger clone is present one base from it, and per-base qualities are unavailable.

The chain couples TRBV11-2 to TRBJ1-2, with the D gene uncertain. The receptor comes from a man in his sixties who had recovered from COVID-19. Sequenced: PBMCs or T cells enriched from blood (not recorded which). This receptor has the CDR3 CASSLDSANYGYTF. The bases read TGTGCCAGCAGCTTAGATTCGGCTAACTATGGCTACACCTTC.